The present T cell receptor beta chain was sequenced within a study of blood T cell repertoires in COVID-19. Overall study context: In each case, the material was cDNA or gDNA derived from T cells, B-cell-depleted T cells, or PBMCs.

Germline CDR1 reads MNHEY; CDR2 reads SMNVEV (reference sequence). The CDR3 length is 16 residues. V was clipped by 7 bases and J by 2 bases; unmatched bases: 8. Sequencing used immunoSEQ multiplex PCR; TCRdb keeps in-frame clones, though not all of them. The sample shows nearly 400,000 clones, just under 90% of them seen only once. The chain uses TRBV27 and TRBJ2-3; 11 positions agree with TRBD2. The sequence was collected from a woman in her 30s who had recovered from COVID-19. Sequences were obtained from PBMCs or T cells enriched from blood (not recorded which). The CDR3 spells CASTLVSGRDTDTQYF. The CDR3 DNA sequence: TGTGCCAGCACTCTTGTTAGCGGGAGGGACACAGATACGCAGTATTTT.